The rows below give T cell receptor beta chains drawn from one sample of a study of control samples from healthy donors and cancer patients. Profiled with immunoSEQ multiplex PCR; TCRdb holds only in-frame clones, not every one. The sample has about 92,000 clones, 82% seen once. Sequencing used blood. These TCRs come from a woman in her sixties or seventies in good health. The CDR3 runs from the conserved cysteine through the conserved F or W.

V gene	J gene	CDR3 protein
TRBV6-6	TRBJ1-6	CASSDFDSPLHF
TRBV6-5	TRBJ1-5	CASDNRGNQPQHF
TRBV7-9	TRBJ1-2	CASSLGTPYGYTF
TRBV4-3	TRBJ1-4	CASSQEAFNEKLFF
TRBV5-1	TRBJ1-1	CASAPGHQNTEAFF
TRBV5-1	TRBJ1-2	CASSLATAVSAGYTF
TRBV19	TRBJ1-4	CASSMGGANEKLFF
TRBV10-3	TRBJ1-4	CATRDSGGTNEKLFF
TRBV7-2	TRBJ2-7	CASSPRAGGVDEQYF
TRBV7-8	TRBJ1-3	CASSGQSSGNTIYF
TRBV6-5	TRBJ2-3	CASSRTSGKDTQYF
TRBV19	TRBJ2-7	CASRGRNSYEQYF
TRBV2	TRBJ1-4	CASSSGVTNEKLFF
TRBV27	TRBJ1-2	CASSQTLTGFYGYTF
TRBV18	TRBJ2-7	CASSPPRFGGTDYEQYF
TRBV10-1	TRBJ1-1	CASTGGRNTEAFF
TRBV18	TRBJ2-5	CASSPGTQETQYF
TRBV29-1	TRBJ1-2	CSVEEGSTF
TRBV28	TRBJ2-5	CASSSPPETQYF
TRBV11-2	TRBJ2-3	CASSLGSGGTDTQYF
TRBV11-2	TRBJ1-3	CASSLVQGSGNTIYF
TRBV5-4	TRBJ2-1	CASSLAQLAGYNEQFF
TRBV7-2	TRBJ2-2	CASRGQGTGELFF
TRBV7-2	TRBJ1-5	CASSLTRDSNQPQHF
TRBV4-2	TRBJ1-2	CASSQDPGVAYGYTF
TRBV29-1	TRBJ1-2	CSVAPAITGNRYGYTF
TRBV21-1	TRBJ2-3	CASSLWTSGSADTQYF
TRBV10-3	TRBJ1-5	CAISSGDQPQHF
TRBV5-1	TRBJ1-1	CASSSGTGMNTEAFF
TRBV5-1	TRBJ1-4	CASTRGGLEEKLFF
TRBV12-3/TRBV12-4	TRBJ2-7	CASSPPNGAEQYF
TRBV15	TRBJ2-5	CATSRERPETQYF
TRBV2	TRBJ1-2	CASSIPPGQGANYGYTF
TRBV6-5	TRBJ1-2	CASSQPSRQGYGYTF
TRBV12-3/TRBV12-4	TRBJ1-3	CASGSGYTIYF
TRBV28	TRBJ2-3	CATKEASGTDTQYF
TRBV19	TRBJ1-1	CASSIQGMNTEAFF
TRBV6-1	TRBJ2-1	CASSERQGEYNEQFF
TRBV6-5	TRBJ1-4	CATKDSGWNEKLFF
TRBV7-9	TRBJ2-1	CASSLVVGARYNEQFF
TRBV11-3	TRBJ1-1	CASSLSEVSEAFF
TRBV29-1	TRBJ2-3	CSVEKTPLGTDTQYF
TRBV29-1	TRBJ2-2	CSVGTAPGTGELFF
TRBV6-5	TRBJ1-1	CASTGPAVRNTEAFF
TRBV28	TRBJ1-4	CASSSPGTGDEKLFF
TRBV6-6	TRBJ2-3	CASSPRGRGSGDTQYF
TRBV7-9	TRBJ2-3	CASSRDLRTDTQYF
TRBV11-3	TRBJ1-1	CASSPLHRGGEAFF
TRBV19	TRBJ2-1	CASMNEGTYNEQFF
TRBV6-4	TRBJ1-2	CASSVTLGGDWGYTF
TRBV3-1/TRBV3-2	TRBJ2-5	CASSPGSWETQYF
TRBV7-9	TRBJ2-7	CASSGTGTPTYEQYF
TRBV7-8	TRBJ1-6	CASSSLDLTNNSPLHF
TRBV5-1	TRBJ2-5	CASSSGQVPETQYF
TRBV11-2	TRBJ2-3	CASSRNTDTQYF
TRBV5-1	TRBJ2-2	CASRPYQGLTGELFF
TRBV7-2	TRBJ1-2	CASSLVPDYGYTF
TRBV5-4	TRBJ1-2	CASSAVGQGISGYTF
TRBV3-1/TRBV3-2	TRBJ2-7	CASSQFPDTYEQYF